This TCR beta chain was documented in a study of beta chain features in type 1 diabetes. The study reverse transcribed the entire isolated RNA, so it sequenced expressed TCRB transcripts. Some clones are missing from TCRdb's copy, which holds only in-frame ones; the method was immunoSEQ multiplex PCR. Here the sample spans a few hundred thousand clones, over 12% being singletons. This clone was detected a few times. The V gene end was trimmed by 6 bases and the J gene end by 6 bases; junction bases not matched to a gene: 3. This CDR3 has 13 amino acids. Germline CDR1 MNHEY, CDR2 SVGAGI. The sequenced sample was naive CD4+ T cells from blood. This chain connects TRBV6-5 to TRBJ2-1, with 9 bases matching TRBD1. The clonotype was recovered from a woman younger than 35 in good health. The CDR3 reads CASREQGANEQFF. The CDR3 DNA reads as TGTGCCAGCAGAGAACAGGGGGCCAATGAGCAGTTCTTC.